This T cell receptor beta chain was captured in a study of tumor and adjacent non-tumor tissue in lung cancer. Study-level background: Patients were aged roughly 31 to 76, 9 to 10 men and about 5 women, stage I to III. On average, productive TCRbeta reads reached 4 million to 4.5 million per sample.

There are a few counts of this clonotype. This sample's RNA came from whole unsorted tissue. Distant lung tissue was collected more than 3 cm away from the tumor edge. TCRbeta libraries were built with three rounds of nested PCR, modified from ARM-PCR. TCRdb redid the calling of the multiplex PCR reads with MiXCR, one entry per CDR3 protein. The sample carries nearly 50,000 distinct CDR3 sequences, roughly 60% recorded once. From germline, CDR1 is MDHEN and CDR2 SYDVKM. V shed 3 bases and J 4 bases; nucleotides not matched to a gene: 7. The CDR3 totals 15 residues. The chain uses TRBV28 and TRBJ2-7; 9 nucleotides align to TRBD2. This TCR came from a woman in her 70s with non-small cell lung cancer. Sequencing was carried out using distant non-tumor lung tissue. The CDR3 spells CASSFPGLASYEQYF. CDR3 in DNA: TGTGCCAGCAGTTTTCCGGGACTAGCCTCATACGAGCAGTACTTC.